The next 10 T cell receptor beta chains were all read from a single sample in a study of blood T cell repertoires in COVID-19. Assay: immunoSEQ multiplex PCR; the TCRdb copy retains only in-frame clones and omits some. Here the sample spans about 230,000 clones, about nine tenths being singletons. Input material: peripheral blood. Receptor source: a woman in her sixties or seventies with acute or convalescent COVID-19.

The rearrangement uses TRBV4-2 and TRBJ2-3, with D tentatively TRBD2 (6 bases). CDR1 is LGHNA, CDR2 YNFKEQ, per germline. The V and J ends lost 0 bases and 8 bases respectively, with 24 bases between them. The CDR3 has 18 amino acids. The CDR3 protein is CASSQDTGEDPFGGTQYF. The CDR3 DNA reads TGTGCCAGCAGCCAAGATACGGGGGAGGACCCCTTTGGGGGTACGCAGTATTTT.

CDR3 nucleotide sequence: TGTGCCAGCAGTGACCGTGGGAGGGTAGAAAATCAGCCCCAGCATTTT. Translation: CASSDRGRVENQPQHF. The rearrangement links TRBV6-1 to TRBJ1-5; D ambiguous. Trimming removed 3 bases from V and 4 bases from J, with 16 bases in between. Germline CDR1 MNHNS, CDR2 SASEGT. CDR3 length: 16 amino acids.

CDR3 coding DNA: TGTGCCTGGAGTGAAGAGACAGGGGTGAACACTGAAGCTTTCTTT. Encoded protein: CAWSEETGVNTEAFF. The rearrangement joins TRBV30 to TRBJ1-1, with 8 bases that match TRBD1. Germline values: CDR1 GTSNPN, CDR2 SVGIG (reference sequence). CDR3 length equals 15 residues. With V trimmed by 1 base and J by 0 bases, 4 bases remained unmatched.

The chain employs TRBV9 and TRBJ1-5; 9 nucleotides align to TRBD1. The CDR3 sequence is 14 residues long. Germline trimming cut 4 bases from V and 6 bases from J; bases unmatched to any gene: 5. CDR1 is SGDLS and CDR2 is YYNGEE in the germline V gene. CDR3 sequence reads: CASSFTGGPQPQHF. DNA for the CDR3: TGTGCCAGCAGCTTTACAGGGGGCCCTCAGCCCCAGCATTTT.

The chain links TRBV28 to TRBJ1-1; 9 positions agree with TRBD1. V shed 6 bases, J shed 1 base, and the junction held 9 bases outside the gene matches. Germline loops: CDR1 MDHEN, CDR2 SYDVKM. The CDR3 consists of 16 residues. For the CDR3, the DNA is TGTGCCAGCAGCCTACCTCCGGGACAGGGGAACACTGAAGCTTTCTTT. Its protein is CASSLPPGQGNTEAFF.

This chain links TRBV27 with TRBJ2-7, with D perhaps matching TRBD1 (5 bases). The germline V and J ends were trimmed by 3 bases and 7 bases, with 16 bases remaining between them. CDR3 length: 14 residues. The germline V gene encodes CDR1 MNHEY and CDR2 SMNVEV (reference sequence). The CDR3 DNA reads as TGTGCCAGCAGTTTTTCGCAGGGCATAAGGGAGCAGTACTTC. As protein: CASSFSQGIREQYF.

The V gene is TRBV9, the J gene TRBJ2-3, with TRBD2 matching 12 bases. The junction had 1 base not matched to a gene; V was cut back by 1 base and J by 1 base. The CDR3 sequence is 16 residues long. Germline lookup yields CDR1 SGDLS and CDR2 YYNGEE. The CDR3 DNA is TGTGCCAGCAGCGTATCTAGCGGGGGGGGCACAGATACGCAGTATTTT. This gives the protein CASSVSSGGGTDTQYF.

This chain links TRBV3-1 (or the pseudogene TRBV3-2) with TRBJ2-1, with D possibly being TRBD2 (6 bases). CDR3 size: 14 residues. With 1 base removed from V and 4 bases from J, the gap between germline ends came to 8 bases. CDR1 LGHDT and CDR2 YNNKEL come from the germline V gene (reference sequence). CDR3 sequence (DNA): TGTGCCAGCAGCCAAGGGGAGGCATACAATGAGCAGTTCTTC. As protein: CASSQGEAYNEQFF.

This sequence joins TRBV5-1 and TRBJ1-6, with D maybe TRBD1 (5 bases). Looked up from germline, CDR1 is SGHRS and CDR2 is YFSETQ. This CDR3 region has 17 residues. Trimming shortened V by 3 bases and J by 0 bases, and 13 bases separated the two germline ends. DNA of the CDR3: TGCGCCAGCAGCTACCTCCGGCAGGGCTCCTATAATTCACCCCTCCACTTT. It encodes CASSYLRQGSYNSPLHF.

This clone was counted once. The chain recombines TRBV7-8 with TRBJ2-7; 9 nucleotides match TRBD1. From germline, CDR1 is SGHVS and CDR2 FQNEAQ. V lost 5 bases, J lost 3 bases, and 8 bases stayed unmatched. The CDR3 covers 15 residues. Written as DNA, the CDR3 is TGTGCCAGCAGCGCGACAGGGGGATTCTACTACGAGCAGTACTTC. This encodes CASSATGGFYYEQYF.